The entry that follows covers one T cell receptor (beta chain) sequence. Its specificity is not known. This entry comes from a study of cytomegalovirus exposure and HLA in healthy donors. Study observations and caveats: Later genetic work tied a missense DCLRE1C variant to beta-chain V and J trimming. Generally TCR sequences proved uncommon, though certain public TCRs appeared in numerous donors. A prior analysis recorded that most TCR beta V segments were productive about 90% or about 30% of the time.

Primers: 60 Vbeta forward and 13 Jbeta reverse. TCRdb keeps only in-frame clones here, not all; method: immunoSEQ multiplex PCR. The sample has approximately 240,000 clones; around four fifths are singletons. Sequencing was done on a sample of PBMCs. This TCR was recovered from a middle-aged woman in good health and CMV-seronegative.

The CDR3 spells CASSLGRGRAGELFF. As DNA, the CDR3 is TGTGCCAGCAGCTTAGGGCGGGGGAGGGCCGGGGAGCTGTTTTTT. The chain carries TRBV11-2 and TRBJ2-2; 7 bases agree with TRBD2. Germline CDR1 and CDR2: SGHAT and FQNNGV. This CDR3 contains 15 residues. Unmatched junction bases numbered 5, after V lost 1 base and J lost 6 bases.